The TCR beta chain under discussion was sequenced for a study of persistence of HIV-infected CD4 T cells. Overall study: Donors were ART-treated; their CMV- and Gag-responding CD4+ T cells were isolated.

Sequencing used immunoSEQ version 4 in survey mode. Genomic DNA was diluted to around 10 ng/uL, up to 1 ug per sample. Here immunoSEQ multiplex PCR was the method, and the copy in TCRdb shows in-frame clones only, minus some. This sample has 25,000 to 30,000 clones, with 82% found just once. The stimulus was lysate of CMV-infected fibroblasts, 10 ug/mL. Memory cells lacking CD40L and CD69 with high CD45RO were sorted. A word on this clone: Its matching antigen is unknown.

The germline V gene encodes CDR1 LNHDA and CDR2 SQIVND (reference sequence). The CDR3 sequence is 14 residues long. V was pared by 7 bases and J by 2 bases, with 13 bases between. This TCR was sampled from an adult man with HIV who was CMV-seropositive. J is TRBJ2-3 and V is TRBV19; the D gene is possibly TRBD1 (5 bases). The sequencing used CD4+ T cells sorted from PBMCs after roughly 17-hour stimulation, collected from a patient who received antiretroviral therapy. The CDR3 loop is CASTTGWDTDTQYF. For the CDR3, the DNA is TGTGCCAGTACTACAGGTTGGGACACAGATACGCAGTATTTT.